Below are 17 T cell receptor beta chains sequenced from a single sample in a study of blood T cell repertoires in COVID-19. The table came from immunoSEQ multiplex PCR; TCRdb's copy has only in-frame clones and leaves some out. The data contain roughly 240,000 clones, 85% to 90% of them singletons. Sequencing input: PBMCs or T cells enriched from blood (not recorded which). All receptors derive from a man aged 50-60 years who had been exposed to COVID-19.

The chain couples TRBV5-5 to TRBJ2-7, with D perhaps matching TRBD1 (6 bases). There are 13 residues in the CDR3. The germline V gene encodes CDR1 SGHKS and CDR2 YYEKEE (reference sequence). Trimming shortened V by 0 bases and J by 3 bases, and 7 bases separated the two germline ends. Here the CDR3 reads CASSLGTDYEQYV. CDR3 in DNA: TGTGCCAGCAGCTTGGGGACAGACTACGAGCAGTACGTC.

This chain joins TRBV28 and TRBJ1-1, with D hard to call. The germline CDR1 and CDR2 sequences are MDHEN and SYDVKM. V was cut by 7 bases and J by 4 bases, with 16 bases left in between. This CDR3 has 14 residues. CDR3 region: CASNLGGYGTEAFF. DNA of the CDR3: TGTGCCAGCAATCTAGGAGGATACGGCACTGAAGCTTTCTTT.

The rearrangement uses TRBV7-2 and TRBJ1-5; the match to TRBD1 covers 10 bases. The J segment lost 4 bases and the V segment lost 1 base, leaving 1 base of the junction unmatched. This CDR3 has 15 residues. Germline V gene lookup returns CDR1 SGHTA and CDR2 FQGNSA. The CDR3 here is CASSLGDRGNQPQHF. The CDR3 nucleotides read TGTGCCAGCAGCTTAGGGGACAGGGGTAATCAGCCCCAGCATTTT.

This clone was recorded only once. The genes are TRBV28 and TRBJ1-1; 7 bases fit TRBD1. The CDR3 is 14 residues long. V shed 5 bases and J 1 base; nucleotides not matched to a gene: 4. Germline V gene sequence: CDR1 MDHEN, CDR2 SYDVKM. The CDR3 DNA reads as TGTGCCAGCAGTCGGGGGACAGCGAACACTGAAGCTTTCTTT. Translation gives CASSRGTANTEAFF. The full variable domain, rest sourced from reference TRBV28 and TRBJ1-1, is DVKVTQSSRYLVKRTGEKVFLECVQDMDHENMFWYRQDPGLGLRLIYFSYDVKMKEKGDIPEGYSVSREKKERFSLILESASTNQTSMYLCASSRGTANTEAFFGQGTRLTVV.

The CDR3 DNA reads as TGTGCCAGCAGAGCACAGCCATTTATTAACACTGAAGCTTTCTTT. Translation gives CASRAQPFINTEAFF. The chain carries TRBV6-4 and TRBJ1-1; D is ambiguous. The germline V gene has CDR1 MRHNA and CDR2 SNTAGT. Trimming took 6 bases from V and 2 from J, leaving 16 bases between them. The CDR3 sequence is 15 residues long.

The chain is built from TRBV18 and TRBJ1-1; possibly TRBD1 for D (6 bases). The V gene lost 5 bases and the J gene lost 1 base, with 14 bases spanning the gap. CDR1 KGHSH and CDR2 LQKENI come from the germline V gene. The CDR3 contains 15 residues. This chain's CDR3 is CASSFAGATNTEAFF. In DNA, the CDR3 is TGTGCCAGCTCATTTGCAGGGGCGACGAACACTGAAGCTTTCTTT.

This clone was seen just once. The chain's CDR3 is CASRLTGTTDTQYF. CDR3 DNA: TGTGCCAGTAGATTGACGGGAACCACAGATACGCAGTATTTT. This sequence joins TRBV19 and TRBJ2-3; weak D call: TRBD2 (5 bases). The V end was cut by 6 bases, the J end by 2 bases, with 12 bases between. From germline, CDR1 is LNHDA and CDR2 SQIVND (reference sequence). The CDR3 consists of 14 residues. Together with reference TRBV19 and TRBJ2-3, the CDR3 gives the full variable domain: DGGITQSPKYLFRKEGQNVTLSCEQNLNHDAMYWYRQDPGQGLRLIYYSQIVNDFQKGDIAEGYSVSREKKESFPLTVTSAQKNPTAFYLCASRLTGTTDTQYFGPGTRLTVL.

This clone was found once. V is TRBV27 and J is TRBJ2-1, with TRBD2 matching 7 bases. This CDR3 is 16 amino acids long. J lost 2 bases, V lost 0 bases, and 4 bases had no gene match. The germline V gene has CDR1 MNHEY and CDR2 SMNVEV (reference sequence). The CDR3 DNA is TGTGCCAGCAGTTTATCGAGCGGGGCCCCCTACAATGAGCAGTTCTTC. Amino acids: CASSLSSGAPYNEQFF.

This rearrangement joins TRBV7-9 to TRBJ2-6; 7 positions agree with TRBD1. Unmatched junction bases numbered 10, after V lost 4 bases and J lost 1 base. This CDR3 is built from 18 residues. Germline CDR1 and CDR2: SEHNR and FQNEAQ (reference sequence). CDR3 in DNA: TGTGCCAGCAGCTCCCACAGGGGATGGGTTTCTGGGGCCAACGTCCTGACTTTC. Translation gives CASSSHRGWVSGANVLTF.

The chain joins TRBV5-1 to TRBJ1-1, with TRBD1 identical over 10 bases. V trimming: 4 bases; J trimming: 4 bases; junction bases outside the gene matches: 7. Germline CDR1 and CDR2: SGHRS and YFSETQ. This CDR3 comprises 15 residues. CDR3 residues: CASSALDRGRTEAFF. DNA of the CDR3: TGCGCCAGCAGCGCACTAGACAGGGGGCGCACTGAAGCTTTCTTT.

The V and J genes are TRBV5-1 and TRBJ2-1; 11 nucleotides line up with TRBD2. Germline-derived CDR1 and CDR2 are SGHRS and YFSETQ. CDR3 length equals 16 residues. V gave up 0 bases and J gave up 8 bases; unmatched junction bases: 7. The CDR3 coding sequence is TGCGCCAGCAGCTTGGGGACTAGCGGGCTGTGGGATGAGCAGTTCTTC. This sequence encodes CASSLGTSGLWDEQFF. The full variable domain, completed using reference TRBV5-1 and TRBJ2-1, is KAGVTQTPRYLIKTRGQQVTLSCSPISGHRSVSWYQQTPGQGLQFLFEYFSETQRNKGNFPGRFSGRQFSNSRSEMNVSTLELGDSALYLCASSLGTSGLWDEQFFGPGTRLTVL.

The rearrangement joins TRBV4-1 to TRBJ1-2; 9 bases are a match to TRBD1. The CDR3 covers 16 residues. Looked up from germline, CDR1 is MGHRA and CDR2 is YSYEKL. V dropped 1 base and J dropped 4; count of bases not matched to a gene: 7. The CDR3 DNA reads TGCGCCAGCAGCCAAGTTTTCCGGGACAGGGCCTATGGCTACACCTTC. Protein product: CASSQVFRDRAYGYTF.

The chain employs TRBV2 and TRBJ2-1; 10 bases map to TRBD1. V was pared by 5 bases and J by 12 bases, with 10 bases of the junction left unmatched. This CDR3 comprises 14 residues. Germline-derived CDR1 and CDR2 are SNHLY and FYNNEI. CDR3 DNA: TGTGCCAGCAGTATTGGACAGGGGGGCCTTTTGCAGTTCTTC. It translates to CASSIGQGGLLQFF.

The J gene is TRBJ1-2, the V gene TRBV6-6, with 8 positions matching TRBD1. The V gene end was trimmed by 0 bases and the J gene end by 4 bases; junction bases not matched to a gene: 1. The CDR3 has 14 residues. CDR1 and CDR2 from the germline V gene are MNHNY and SVGAGI (reference sequence). In nucleotides, the CDR3 is TGTGCCAGCAGTTACTCGGACAGGGCCTATGGCTACACCTTC. Its protein is CASSYSDRAYGYTF.

This chain uses TRBV13 with TRBJ2-7; D is ambiguous. The CDR3 covers 15 residues. V lost 5 bases, J lost 6 bases, and 20 bases lay in between. Germline V CDR1 and CDR2: PRHDT, FYEKMQ (reference sequence). CDR3: CASSLSPRGSLEQYF. DNA of the CDR3: TGTGCCAGCAGCCTTTCCCCCCGAGGCTCTCTCGAGCAGTACTTC.

The sample holds a few counts of this clone. The genes are TRBV3-1 (or the pseudogene TRBV3-2) and TRBJ2-1; 15 bases align to TRBD2. Trimming removed 7 bases from V and 0 bases from J; junction bases left unmatched: 10. The V gene's germline CDR1 is LGHDT and CDR2 YNNKEL (reference sequence). The CDR3 length is 19 residues. CDR3 region: CASKRGLAGGASSYNEQFF. The CDR3 DNA reads as TGTGCCAGCAAACGAGGACTAGCGGGAGGGGCCAGCTCCTACAATGAGCAGTTCTTC.

The rearrangement uses TRBV28 and TRBJ2-1, with 12 bases matching TRBD2. The germline V gene encodes CDR1 MDHEN and CDR2 SYDVKM. The CDR3 covers 18 residues. The J segment lost 8 bases and the V segment lost 4 bases, leaving 15 bases of the junction unmatched. The CDR3 nucleotides read TGTGCCAGCAGTTATGCCGGACTAGCGGGATCCGGGGGGGATGAGCAGTTCTTC. Translation: CASSYAGLAGSGGDEQFF.